Sequencing of this T cell receptor (beta chain) was carried out in a study of T cells in Graves' hyperthyroidism and ophthalmopathy. Amplification of TCR beta CDR3 regions was performed using RNA transcripts as template. Initially, a first-round RT-PCR of the TCR CDR3 employed the HTBI primer set. TCRdb analysed the multiplex PCR reads with MiXCR anew, one entry per CDR3 protein. The data contain about 52,000 distinct CDR3 sequences, less than 60% of them singletons. Note on this clonotype: At one boundary the junction diverges from the germline segment, which might be a read error.

CDR1 is DFQATT and CDR2 is SNEGSKA in the germline V gene (reference sequence). CDR3 length: 14 amino acids. Orbital computed tomography, thyroid ultrasound, serum thyroxine and TRAb, and clinical symptoms together informed the diagnoses. The chain employs TRBV20-1 and TRBJ2-7; D is perhaps TRBD2 (7 bases). Sequencing was carried out using blood. This clonotype was obtained from a woman aged 45-65 years with Graves' ophthalmopathy. The CDR3: CSAARGARSYEQYF. For the CDR3, the DNA is TGTAGTGCCGCCCGGGGGGCGCGGTCCTACGAGCAGTACTTC.